This note documents a single T cell receptor (beta chain) sequence. The target antigen is unknown. At one boundary the junction diverges from the germline segment, which might be a read error. At the DNA level, this CDR3 is encoded by other sequences in the same sample as well. This specimen comes from a study of cytomegalovirus exposure and HLA in healthy donors. The study, taken as a whole, reports: An apparent linkage of common viral pathogens to several of the most significant clusters emerged in a later analysis. Most CMV-associated TCR beta chains were later found to appear HLA-restricted. Equally common other TCR beta chains were less clonally expanded than HLA-associated ones, a later analysis found.

This PCR relied on a set of 60 Vbeta primers and 13 Jbeta primers. Here immunoSEQ multiplex PCR was the method, and the copy in TCRdb shows in-frame clones only, minus some. The sample includes roughly 200,000 clones, about 80% seen only once; the top ten take roughly 13%. The sequence was collected from a woman aged 25-40 years in good health and CMV-seropositive. The sequenced material came from PBMCs.

Written as DNA, the CDR3 is TGCGCCAGCAGCGGAAAATCGGGACTAGCGGGAGCTGGGCAGTACTTC. Translating gives CASSGKSGLAGAGQYF. This chain connects TRBV5-6 to TRBJ2-7; 14 bases are shared with TRBD2. CDR1 is SGHDT, CDR2 YYEEEE, per germline. The CDR3 has 16 residues. The whole variable domain, remainder taken from reference TRBV5-6 and TRBJ2-7, is DAGVTQSPTHLIKTRGQQVTLRCSPKSGHDTVSWYQQALGQGPQFIFQYYEEEERQRGNFPDRFSGHQFPNYSSELNVNALLLGDSALYLCASSGKSGLAGAGQYFGPGTRLTVT.